The 24 T cell receptor beta chains in this list originate from one sample, sequenced in a study of follicular helper T cells after annual influenza vaccination. The time point was: 2015-2016 season, pre-vaccination. Produced via immunoSEQ multiplex PCR; TCRdb's table is partial and in-frame only. The data hold more than 2,000 clones, with about 69% observed a single time. Sequenced here: CXCR5+ CD38+ circulating T follicular helper cells from blood, sampled on the day of influenza vaccination. The subset: circulating Tfh, non-naive CD4+CXCR5+PD-1+ (ICOS+CD38+ or ICOS-CD38-). The receptor source for this set is an adult who received the influenza vaccine.

This sequence joins TRBV28 and TRBJ1-1; 8 nucleotides align to TRBD1. Germline assignment: CDR1 MDHEN and CDR2 SYDVKM. After removal of 8 bases from V and 1 base from J, the junction contained 9 bases not matched to a gene. The CDR3 spans 15 residues. The CDR3 here is CASAPSGTGNTEAFF. CDR3 bases: TGTGCCAGCGCCCCGTCCGGGACAGGGAACACTGAAGCTTTCTTT.

The rearrangement joins TRBV18 to TRBJ2-2, with a possible D match to TRBD1 (6 bases). The germline CDR1 and CDR2 sequences are KGHSH and LQKENI. V was cut by 1 base and J by 2 bases, with 11 bases left in between. The CDR3 sequence is 16 residues long. The CDR3 DNA sequence: TGTGCCAGCTCACCACTGCAGGGGCCCAACACCGGGGAGCTGTTTTTT. Translation: CASSPLQGPNTGELFF.

The chain couples TRBV9 to TRBJ2-5; TRBD2 matches 9 bases. Germline V CDR1 and CDR2: SGDLS, YYNGEE. The trim removed 4 bases at V and 5 bases at J, leaving 9 bases unmatched. CDR3 size: 15 residues. The CDR3 loop reads CASSTQRGAGETQYF. The CDR3 region has the DNA TGTGCCAGCAGCACCCAGCGGGGGGCCGGGGAGACCCAGTACTTC.

The chain joins TRBV5-1 to TRBJ2-3; D is uncertain. V was pared by 2 bases and J by 4 bases, with 2 bases between. Germline CDR1 reads SGHRS; CDR2 reads YFSETQ. This CDR3 comprises 11 residues. CDR3 region: CASSFADTQYF. The CDR3 DNA sequence: TGCGCCAGCAGCTTCGCAGATACGCAGTATTTT. The complete variable domain, with remaining parts taken from reference TRBV5-1 and TRBJ2-3, reads KAGVTQTPRYLIKTRGQQVTLSCSPISGHRSVSWYQQTPGQGLQFLFEYFSETQRNKGNFPGRFSGRQFSNSRSEMNVSTLELGDSALYLCASSFADTQYFGPGTRLTVL.

The CDR3 region is CASSPRSGRGTDTQYF. The CDR3 bases are TGTGCCAGCTCACCACGAAGCGGGAGAGGCACAGATACGCAGTATTTT. The rearrangement joins TRBV18 to TRBJ2-3; 8 bases are shared with TRBD2. This CDR3 is built from 16 residues. Looked up from germline, CDR1 is KGHSH and CDR2 is LQKENI. V shed 1 base, J shed 1 base, and the junction held 4 bases outside the gene matches.

This chain connects TRBV7-9 to TRBJ1-2; tentative D call: TRBD1 (5 bases). From germline, CDR1 is SEHNR and CDR2 FQNEAQ (reference sequence). The CDR3 is made up of 14 amino acids. Trimming stripped 5 bases from V and 3 bases from J, with 13 bases between. The CDR3 here is CASSRTGTDYGYTF. As DNA, the CDR3 is TGTGCCAGCAGCCGTACCGGGACCGACTATGGCTACACCTTC.

The chain joins TRBV19 to TRBJ2-3, with a possible D match to TRBD2 (6 bases). The germline V gene encodes CDR1 LNHDA and CDR2 SQIVND (reference sequence). Trimming removed 1 base from V and 0 bases from J, with 14 bases in between. CDR3 length equals 17 residues. Here the CDR3 reads CASSIGGSSGSTDTQYF. Here the CDR3 DNA reads TGTGCCAGTAGTATAGGAGGATCCAGCGGGAGCACAGATACGCAGTATTTT. The full variable domain, rest sourced from reference TRBV19 and TRBJ2-3, is DGGITQSPKYLFRKEGQNVTLSCEQNLNHDAMYWYRQDPGQGLRLIYYSQIVNDFQKGDIAEGYSVSREKKESFPLTVTSAQKNPTAFYLCASSIGGSSGSTDTQYFGPGTRLTVL.

This clone has just a few counts. The CDR3 DNA follows: TGTGCCACCAGCAGACAACCGAACACTGAAGCTTTCTTT. Translated: CATSRQPNTEAFF. The chain uses TRBV15 and TRBJ1-1; D ambiguous. Deletions cut 2 bases from V and 1 base from J, with 5 bases between. The CDR3 consists of 13 residues. Germline V gives CDR1 LNHNV, CDR2 YYDKDF (reference sequence).

The chain has TRBV18 and TRBJ2-3, with D possibly being TRBD1 (6 bases). V was trimmed by 6 bases and J by 5 bases, leaving 15 bases between them. There are 14 residues in the CDR3. Germline values: CDR1 KGHSH, CDR2 LQKENI. The CDR3 nucleotides are TGTGCCAGCTCCCTGAGACAGGTCCAAGATACGCAGTATTTT. Its translation: CASSLRQVQDTQYF.

This chain connects TRBV6-1 to TRBJ2-1; D is ambiguous. The V gene lost 4 bases and the J gene lost 3 bases, with 13 bases spanning the gap. Germline CDR1 reads MNHNS; CDR2 reads SASEGT. The CDR3 loop spans 15 amino acids. The CDR3 reads CASSASHGNYNEQFF. CDR3 bases: TGTGCCAGCAGTGCGAGTCACGGTAACTACAATGAGCAGTTCTTC.

This sequence joins TRBV7-2 and TRBJ2-7, with TRBD2 matching over 9 bases. J lost 7 bases, V lost 7 bases, and 11 bases had no gene match. This CDR3 region has 14 residues. The germline gives CDR1 SGHTA, CDR2 FQGNSA. In DNA form, the CDR3 reads TGTGCCAGCAACGGTTTAGCGGGAGCTCAGGAGCAGTACTTC. Amino acid sequence: CASNGLAGAQEQYF.

The chain carries TRBV25-1 and TRBJ2-5; 11 nucleotides agree with TRBD1. V trimming: 4 bases; J trimming: 7 bases; junction bases outside the gene matches: 14. The CDR3 runs 17 residues. Germline V gene lookup returns CDR1 MGHDK and CDR2 SYGVNS. The CDR3 protein is CASSAGTGGSESSTQYF. CDR3 nucleotides: TGTGCCAGCAGTGCTGGGACAGGGGGATCAGAGTCTTCGACCCAGTACTTC.

This clone came up once. The chain links TRBV27 to TRBJ2-7; 15 bases align to TRBD2. Germline lookup yields CDR1 MNHEY and CDR2 SMNVEV (reference sequence). Trimming removed 2 bases from V and 5 bases from J; junction bases left unmatched: 19. This CDR3 is built from 21 residues. DNA of the CDR3: TGTGCCAGCAGTTTAGGTATGGTCAGGGGACTAGCGGGAGGTTCTCGGGACGAGCAGTACTTC. Its protein product is CASSLGMVRGLAGGSRDEQYF.

The V call is TRBV7-2, the J call TRBJ1-1, with TRBD1 identical over 11 bases. The CDR3 has 13 amino acids. Germline CDR1 SGHTA, CDR2 FQGNSA. The junction had 6 bases not matched to a gene; V was cut back by 4 bases and J by 11 bases. The CDR3 loop is CASSSDRGLNAFF. The CDR3 bases are TGTGCCAGCAGCTCGGACAGGGGGCTGAATGCTTTCTTT.

CDR3 bases: TGTGCCAACCAACAGGGGAACCCCTACGAGCAGTACTTC. Its protein is CANQQGNPYEQYF. This chain uses TRBV27 with TRBJ2-7; 7 bases map to TRBD1. Germline CDR1 is MNHEY and CDR2 is SMNVEV (reference sequence). This CDR3 is built from 13 residues. J was trimmed by 2 bases and V by 10 bases; bases with no gene match: 8.

This clone was recorded once. The chain joins TRBV5-6 to TRBJ1-1; no definite D call. Deletions cut 4 bases from V and 2 bases from J, with 15 bases between. The V gene's germline CDR1 is SGHDT and CDR2 YYEEEE. CDR3 length: 15 residues. The CDR3 DNA reads as TGTGCCAGCAGCCGGGGAGGGTATTCCAACACTGAAGCTTTCTTT. Amino acid sequence: CASSRGGYSNTEAFF.

J is TRBJ1-2 and V is TRBV5-1; TRBD1 aligns across 9 bases. The CDR3 loop spans 15 amino acids. The V segment lost 4 bases and the J segment 8 bases; nucleotides outside the gene matches: 12. The V gene's germline CDR1 is SGHRS and CDR2 YFSETQ. The CDR3 DNA reads TGCGCCAGCAGCCTTGGGACAGGGTGGGCCGGAGGCTACACCTTC. This sequence encodes CASSLGTGWAGGYTF.

V usage is TRBV4-3 and J usage is TRBJ2-3; D unclear. This CDR3 has 14 residues. Trimming shortened V by 0 bases and J by 0 bases, and 4 bases separated the two germline ends. Germline V gene data show CDR1 as LGHNA and CDR2 as YSLEER. For the CDR3, the DNA is TGCGCCAGCAGCCAAGACCTTAGCACAGATACGCAGTATTTT. It specifies CASSQDLSTDTQYF.

The chain recombines TRBV2 with TRBJ2-7; 7 positions agree with TRBD1. The germline gives CDR1 SNHLY, CDR2 FYNNEI. The CDR3 totals 15 residues. Losses at the gene ends were 5 bases for V and 2 bases for J; bases not matched to a gene: 9. Written as DNA, the CDR3 is TGTGCCAGCAGTTACTCGGGACAGTCCCCCTACGAGCAGTACTTC. Translation: CASSYSGQSPYEQYF.

The rearrangement joins TRBV6-5 to TRBJ2-1; a weak D match, TRBD1 (6 bases). The CDR3 runs to 15 residues. V lost 0 bases and J lost 9, with 15 bases in between. The germline V gene has CDR1 MNHEY and CDR2 SVGAGI. This CDR3 reads CASSYSKRGSGEQFF. CDR3 nucleotides: TGTGCCAGCAGTTACTCGAAAAGGGGGAGCGGTGAGCAGTTCTTC.

V is TRBV10-1 and J is TRBJ1-1, with 7 nucleotides matching TRBD1. Losses at the gene ends were 6 bases for V and 6 bases for J; bases not matched to a gene: 7. CDR1 is WNHNN and CDR2 is SYGVQD in the germline V gene (reference sequence). The CDR3 totals 13 residues. The CDR3 DNA sequence: TGCGCCAGCAGAGAGGGACAGACGGCTGAAGCTTTCTTT. As protein: CASREGQTAEAFF.

The chain links TRBV2 to TRBJ1-1; D is perhaps TRBD1 (5 bases). The CDR3 has 12 amino acids. CDR1 is SNHLY and CDR2 is FYNNEI in the germline V gene. V lost 7 bases and J 11 bases, leaving 17 bases between the germline ends. The CDR3 bases are TGTGCCAGCAAGACCGAGCGGGGGGGGGCTTTCTTT. It encodes CASKTERGGAFF.

The CDR3 reads CSAAPSQGREQFF. DNA of the CDR3: TGCAGCGCGGCCCCTTCACAGGGTCGTGAGCAGTTCTTC. The V gene is TRBV29-1, the J gene TRBJ2-1; TRBD1 is a possible D gene (6 bases). Germline V gene sequence: CDR1 SQVTM, CDR2 ANQGSEA. The CDR3 is 13 amino acids. Trimming removed 7 bases at V and 9 bases at J, with 19 bases between.

The chain links TRBV14 to TRBJ1-1, with 12 bases lining up with TRBD1. With V trimmed by 4 bases and J by 4 bases, 10 bases remained unmatched. Germline CDR1 reads SGHDN; CDR2 reads FVKESK. This CDR3 contains 17 residues. CDR3 in amino acids: CASSRPGTGGRPTEAFF. The CDR3 DNA is TGTGCCAGCAGCCGTCCAGGGACAGGGGGCCGGCCCACTGAAGCTTTCTTT.